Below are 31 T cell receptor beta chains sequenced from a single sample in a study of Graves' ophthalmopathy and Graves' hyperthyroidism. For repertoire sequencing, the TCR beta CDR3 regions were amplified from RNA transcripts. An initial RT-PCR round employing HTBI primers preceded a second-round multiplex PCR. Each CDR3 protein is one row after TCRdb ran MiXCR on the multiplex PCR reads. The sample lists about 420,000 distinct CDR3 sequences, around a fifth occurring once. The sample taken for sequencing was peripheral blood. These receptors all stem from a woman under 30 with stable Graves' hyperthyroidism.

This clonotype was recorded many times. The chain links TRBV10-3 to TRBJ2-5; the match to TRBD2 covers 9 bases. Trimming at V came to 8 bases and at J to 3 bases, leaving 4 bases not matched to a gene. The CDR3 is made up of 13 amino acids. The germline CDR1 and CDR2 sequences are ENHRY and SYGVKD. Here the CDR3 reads CAISGLAEETQYF. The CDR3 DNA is TGTGCCATCTCGGGACTAGCAGAAGAGACCCAGTACTTC.

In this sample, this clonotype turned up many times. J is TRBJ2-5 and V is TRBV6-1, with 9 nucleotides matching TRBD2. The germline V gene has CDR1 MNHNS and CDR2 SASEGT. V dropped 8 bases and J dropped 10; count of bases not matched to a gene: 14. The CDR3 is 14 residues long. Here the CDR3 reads CASGSGAGGGVQYF. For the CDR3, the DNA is TGTGCCAGCGGATCAGGAGCGGGGGGCGGGGTCCAGTACTTC.

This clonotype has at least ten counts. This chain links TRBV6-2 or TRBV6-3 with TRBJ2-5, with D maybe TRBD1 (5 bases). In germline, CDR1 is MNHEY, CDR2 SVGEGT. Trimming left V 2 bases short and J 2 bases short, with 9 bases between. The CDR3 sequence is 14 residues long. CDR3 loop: CASSYVTVQETQYF. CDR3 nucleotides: TGTGCCAGCAGTTACGTGACAGTACAAGAGACCCAGTACTTC.

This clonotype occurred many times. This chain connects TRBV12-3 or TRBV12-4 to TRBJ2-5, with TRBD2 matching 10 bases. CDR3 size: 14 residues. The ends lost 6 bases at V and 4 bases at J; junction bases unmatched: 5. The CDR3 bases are TGTGCCAGCAGAAGAGCGGGAGGGCTAGAGACCCAGTACTTC. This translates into CASRRAGGLETQYF.

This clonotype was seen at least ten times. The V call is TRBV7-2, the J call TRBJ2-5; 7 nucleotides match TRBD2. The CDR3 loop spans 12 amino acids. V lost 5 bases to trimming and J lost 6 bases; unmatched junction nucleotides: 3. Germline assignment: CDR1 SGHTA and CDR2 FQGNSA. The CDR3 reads CASSRDYQTQYF. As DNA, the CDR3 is TGTGCCAGCAGCCGGGACTATCAGACCCAGTACTTC. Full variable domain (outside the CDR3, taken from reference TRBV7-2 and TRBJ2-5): GAGVSQSPSNKVTEKGKDVELRCDPISGHTALYWYRQSLGQGLEFLIYFQGNSAPDKSGLPSDRFSAERTGGSVSTLTIQRTQQEDSAVYLCASSRDYQTQYFGPGTRLLVL.

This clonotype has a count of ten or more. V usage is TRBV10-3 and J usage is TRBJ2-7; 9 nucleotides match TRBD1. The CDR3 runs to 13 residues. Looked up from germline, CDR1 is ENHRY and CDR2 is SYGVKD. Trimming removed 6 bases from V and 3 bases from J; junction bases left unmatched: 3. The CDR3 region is CAIRGTGLYEQYF. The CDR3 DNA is TGTGCCATCAGGGGGACAGGGCTCTACGAGCAGTACTTC.

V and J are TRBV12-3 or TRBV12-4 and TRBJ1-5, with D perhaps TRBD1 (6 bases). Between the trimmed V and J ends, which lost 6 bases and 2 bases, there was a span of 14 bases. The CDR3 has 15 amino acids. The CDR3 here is CASRLTGSGNQPQHF. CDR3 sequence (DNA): TGTGCCAGCAGACTAACAGGGTCGGGCAATCAGCCCCAGCATTTT.

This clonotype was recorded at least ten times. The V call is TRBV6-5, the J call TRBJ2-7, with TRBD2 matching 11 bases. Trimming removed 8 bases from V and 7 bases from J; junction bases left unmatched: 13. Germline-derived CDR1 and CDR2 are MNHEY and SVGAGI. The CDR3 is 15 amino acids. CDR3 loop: CASHLSGRAGVEQYF. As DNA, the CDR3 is TGTGCCAGCCACCTTAGCGGGAGGGCCGGTGTTGAGCAGTACTTC.

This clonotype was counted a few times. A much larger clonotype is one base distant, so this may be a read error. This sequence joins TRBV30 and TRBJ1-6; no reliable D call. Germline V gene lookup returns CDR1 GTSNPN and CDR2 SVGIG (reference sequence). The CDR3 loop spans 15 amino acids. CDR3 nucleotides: TGTGCCTGGAGTGTCGGAGCCTCCTATAATTCACACCTCCACTTT. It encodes CAWSVGASYNSHLHF.

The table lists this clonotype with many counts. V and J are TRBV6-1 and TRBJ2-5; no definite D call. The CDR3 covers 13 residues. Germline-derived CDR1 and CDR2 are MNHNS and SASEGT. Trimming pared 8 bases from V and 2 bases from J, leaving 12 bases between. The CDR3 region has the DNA TGTGCCAGCGGCGGACGGAAGCAAGAGACCCAGTACTTC. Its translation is CASGGRKQETQYF.

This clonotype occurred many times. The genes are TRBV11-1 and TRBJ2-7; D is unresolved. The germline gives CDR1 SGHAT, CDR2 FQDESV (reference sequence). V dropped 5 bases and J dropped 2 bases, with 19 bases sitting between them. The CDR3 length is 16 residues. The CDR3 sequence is CASSATTSGGPYEQYF. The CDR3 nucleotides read TGTGCCAGCAGCGCCACGACCTCCGGTGGTCCCTACGAGCAGTACTTC.

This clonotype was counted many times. CDR3 DNA sequence: TGTGCCAGCAGCCGACTAGCGGGAGGGCGGCAAGAGACCCAGTACTTC. It is translated as CASSRLAGGRQETQYF. This chain links TRBV11-2 with TRBJ2-5, with 14 bases identical to TRBD2. The CDR3 sequence is 16 residues long. V lost 5 bases, J lost 2 bases, and 4 bases stayed unmatched. The germline V gene encodes CDR1 SGHAT and CDR2 FQNNGV.

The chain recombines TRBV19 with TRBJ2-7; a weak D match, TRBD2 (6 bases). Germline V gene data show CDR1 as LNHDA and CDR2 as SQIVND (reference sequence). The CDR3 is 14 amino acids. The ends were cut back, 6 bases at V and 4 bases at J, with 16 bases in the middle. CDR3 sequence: CASRVRGDFYEQYF. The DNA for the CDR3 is TGTGCCAGTAGAGTGCGAGGGGACTTTTACGAGCAGTACTTC.

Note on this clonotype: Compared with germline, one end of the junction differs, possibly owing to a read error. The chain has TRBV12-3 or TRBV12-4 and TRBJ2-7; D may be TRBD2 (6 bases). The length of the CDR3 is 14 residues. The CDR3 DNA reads TGTGTCAGCAGCCGCGGGGCCCTGAGGAACGAGCAGTACTTC. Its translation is CVSSRGALRNEQYF.

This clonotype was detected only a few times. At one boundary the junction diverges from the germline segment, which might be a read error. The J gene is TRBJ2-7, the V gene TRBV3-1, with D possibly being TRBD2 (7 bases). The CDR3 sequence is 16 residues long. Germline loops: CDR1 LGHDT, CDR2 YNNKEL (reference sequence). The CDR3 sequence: CASGQDRGARSYEQYF. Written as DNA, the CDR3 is TGTGCCAGCGGCCAAGATCGGGGGGCCCGCTCCTACGAGCAGTACTTC.

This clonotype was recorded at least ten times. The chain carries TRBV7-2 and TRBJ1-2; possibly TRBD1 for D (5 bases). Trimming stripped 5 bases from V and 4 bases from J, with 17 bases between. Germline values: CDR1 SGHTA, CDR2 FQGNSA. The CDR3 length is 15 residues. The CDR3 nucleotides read TGTGCCAGCAGCCCCAGGCCAGGGCTGGGCTATGGCTACACCTTC. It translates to CASSPRPGLGYGYTF. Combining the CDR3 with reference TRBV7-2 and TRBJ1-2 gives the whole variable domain GAGVSQSPSNKVTEKGKDVELRCDPISGHTALYWYRQSLGQGLEFLIYFQGNSAPDKSGLPSDRFSAERTGGSVSTLTIQRTQQEDSAVYLCASSPRPGLGYGYTFGSGTRLTVV.

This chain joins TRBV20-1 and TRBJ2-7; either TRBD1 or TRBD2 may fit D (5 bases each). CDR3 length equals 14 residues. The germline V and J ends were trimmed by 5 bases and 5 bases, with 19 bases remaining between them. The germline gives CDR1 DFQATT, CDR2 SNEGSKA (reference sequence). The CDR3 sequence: CSAWGGRLVDEQYF. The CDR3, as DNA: TGCAGTGCTTGGGGCGGGCGACTGGTGGACGAGCAGTACTTC.

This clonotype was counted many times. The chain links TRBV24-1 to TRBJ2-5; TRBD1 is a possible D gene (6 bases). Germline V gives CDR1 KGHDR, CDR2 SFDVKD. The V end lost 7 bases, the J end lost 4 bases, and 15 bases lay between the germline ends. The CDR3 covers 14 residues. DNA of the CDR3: TGTGCCACCAGGGGAACGGACAGCGGAGAGACCCAGTACTTC. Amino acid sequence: CATRGTDSGETQYF.

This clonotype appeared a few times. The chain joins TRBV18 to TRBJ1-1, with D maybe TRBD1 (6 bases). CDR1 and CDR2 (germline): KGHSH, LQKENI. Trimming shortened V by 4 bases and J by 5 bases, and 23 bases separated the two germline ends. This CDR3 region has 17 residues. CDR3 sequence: CASSRRVQGSEGTEAFF. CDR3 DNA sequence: TGTGCCAGCTCACGACGGGTACAGGGCTCCGAGGGGACTGAAGCTTTCTTT. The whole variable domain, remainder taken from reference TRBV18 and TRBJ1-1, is NAGVMQNPRHLVRRRGQEARLRCSPMKGHSHVYWYRQLPEEGLKFMVYLQKENIIDESGMPKERFSAEFPKEGPSILRIQQVVRGDSAAYFCASSRRVQGSEGTEAFFGQGTRLTVV.

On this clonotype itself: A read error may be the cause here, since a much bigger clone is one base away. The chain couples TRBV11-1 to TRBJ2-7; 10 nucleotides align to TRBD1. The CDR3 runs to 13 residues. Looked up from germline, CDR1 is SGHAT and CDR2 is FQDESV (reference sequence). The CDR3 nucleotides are TGTGCCAGCAGCGGGACAGGGGCCTACGGGCAGTACTTC. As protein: CASSGTGAYGQYF.

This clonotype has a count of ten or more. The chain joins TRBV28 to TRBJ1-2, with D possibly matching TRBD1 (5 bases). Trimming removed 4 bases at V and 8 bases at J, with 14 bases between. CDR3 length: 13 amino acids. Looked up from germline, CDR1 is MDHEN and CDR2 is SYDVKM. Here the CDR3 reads CASSSTAFGGYTF. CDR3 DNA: TGTGCCAGCAGTTCGACAGCCTTCGGAGGCTACACCTTC.

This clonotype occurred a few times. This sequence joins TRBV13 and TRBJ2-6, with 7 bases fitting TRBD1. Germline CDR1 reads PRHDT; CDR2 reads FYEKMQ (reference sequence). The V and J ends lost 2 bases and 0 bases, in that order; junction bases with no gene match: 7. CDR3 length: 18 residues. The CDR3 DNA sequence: TGTGCCAGCAGCTTATGGACAGGTATCAACTCTGGGGCCAACGTCCTGACTTTC. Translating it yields CASSLWTGINSGANVLTF. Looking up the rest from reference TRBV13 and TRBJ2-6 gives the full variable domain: AAGVIQSPRHLIKEKRETATLKCYPIPRHDTVYWYQQGPGQDPQFLISFYEKMQSDKGSIPDRFSAQQFSDYHSELNMSSLELGDSALYFCASSLWTGINSGANVLTFGAGSRLTVL.

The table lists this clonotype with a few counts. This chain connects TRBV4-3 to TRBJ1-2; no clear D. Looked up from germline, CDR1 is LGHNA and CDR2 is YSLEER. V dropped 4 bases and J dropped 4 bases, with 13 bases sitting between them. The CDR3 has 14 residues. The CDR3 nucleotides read TGCGCCAGCAGCCCCTCTAGAGGGAGCTATGGCTACACCTTC. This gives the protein CASSPSRGSYGYTF.

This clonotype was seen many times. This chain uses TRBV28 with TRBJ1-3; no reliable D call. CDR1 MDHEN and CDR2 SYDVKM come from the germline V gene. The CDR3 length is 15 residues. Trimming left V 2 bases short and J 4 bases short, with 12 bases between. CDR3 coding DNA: TGTGCCAGCAGTTTAGTCCGAACGGGGGGAAACACCATATATTTT. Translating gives CASSLVRTGGNTIYF.

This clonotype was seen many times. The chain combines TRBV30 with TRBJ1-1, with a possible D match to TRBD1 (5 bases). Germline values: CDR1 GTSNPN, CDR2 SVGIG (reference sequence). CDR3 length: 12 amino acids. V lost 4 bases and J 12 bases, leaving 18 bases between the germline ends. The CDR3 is CAWMGRGVLPFF. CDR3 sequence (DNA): TGTGCCTGGATGGGGCGGGGAGTCCTGCCTTTCTTT.

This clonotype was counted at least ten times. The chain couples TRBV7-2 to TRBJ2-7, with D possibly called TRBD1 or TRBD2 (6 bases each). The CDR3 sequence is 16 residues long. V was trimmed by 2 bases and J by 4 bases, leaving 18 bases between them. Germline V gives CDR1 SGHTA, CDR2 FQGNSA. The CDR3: CASSLNMGGRPYEQYF. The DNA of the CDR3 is TGTGCCAGCAGCTTAAATATGGGGGGCCGGCCTTACGAGCAGTACTTC.

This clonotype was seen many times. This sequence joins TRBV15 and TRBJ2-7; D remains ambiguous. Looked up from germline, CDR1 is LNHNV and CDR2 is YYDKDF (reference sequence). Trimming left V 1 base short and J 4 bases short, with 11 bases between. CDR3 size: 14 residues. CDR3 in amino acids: CATSRVVSGYEQYF. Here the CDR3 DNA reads TGTGCCACCAGCAGAGTTGTCTCAGGATACGAGCAGTACTTC.

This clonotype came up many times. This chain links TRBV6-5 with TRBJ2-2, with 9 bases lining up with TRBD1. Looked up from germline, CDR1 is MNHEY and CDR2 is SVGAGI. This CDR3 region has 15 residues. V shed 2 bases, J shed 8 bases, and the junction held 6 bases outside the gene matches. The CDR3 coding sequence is TGTGCCAGCAGTTACGGGGGACAGGGAGCGGGGGAGCTGTTTTTT. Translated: CASSYGGQGAGELFF.

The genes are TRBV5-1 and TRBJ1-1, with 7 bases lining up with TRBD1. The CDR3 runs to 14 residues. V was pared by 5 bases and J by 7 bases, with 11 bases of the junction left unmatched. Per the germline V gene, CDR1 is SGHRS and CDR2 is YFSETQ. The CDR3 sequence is CASREQGKMLEAFF. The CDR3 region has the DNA TGCGCCAGCAGGGAACAGGGGAAAATGCTTGAAGCTTTCTTT.

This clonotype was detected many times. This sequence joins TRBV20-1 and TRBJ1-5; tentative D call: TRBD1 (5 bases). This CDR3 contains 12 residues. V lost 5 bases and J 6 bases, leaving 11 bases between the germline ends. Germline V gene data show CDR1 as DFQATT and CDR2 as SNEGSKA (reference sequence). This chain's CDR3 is CSAPGEGQPQHF. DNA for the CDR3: TGCAGTGCTCCGGGGGAGGGTCAGCCCCAGCATTTT.

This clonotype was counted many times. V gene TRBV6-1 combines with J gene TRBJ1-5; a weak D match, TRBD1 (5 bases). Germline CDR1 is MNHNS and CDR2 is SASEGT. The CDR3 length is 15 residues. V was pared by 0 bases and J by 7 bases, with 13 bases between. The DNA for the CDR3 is TGTGCCAGCAGTGAAGCTCCGGGAGGGGAACAGCCCCAGCATTTT. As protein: CASSEAPGGEQPQHF.